This T cell receptor beta chain was observed in a study of T cells in Graves' hyperthyroidism and ophthalmopathy. This clonotype was observed at least ten times. Trimming took off 1 base at V and 1 base at J, with 4 bases between the two ends. The CDR3 is 12 amino acids. Looked up from germline, CDR1 is DFQATT and CDR2 is SNEGSKA (reference sequence). The source material, RNA transcripts, was used to amplify TCR beta CDR3 regions. HTBI primers were employed in a first-round RT-PCR of the TCR CDR3. Via MiXCR, TCRdb re-called the multiplex PCR reads, giving one row per CDR3 protein. The sample lists about 570,000 distinct CDR3 sequences, 14% occurring once.

The sequence was obtained from a woman in her thirties or forties with Graves' hyperthyroidism. Sequencing used blood. This rearrangement joins TRBV20-1 to TRBJ2-5; D gene ambiguous. The CDR3 protein is CSARGSQETQYF. CDR3 DNA sequence: TGCAGTGCTAGAGGGAGCCAAGAGACCCAGTACTTC.